The 32 T cell receptor beta chains listed next were all sequenced from one sample in a study of shared clonotypes between healthy human individuals (dated by TCRdb to between 2020 and 2021). For the CD8 naive samples, CD45RO-negative cells were positively selected for CCR7, yielding a CD45RA+CCR7+ population from which TemRA cells were excluded. Library generation was performed with the immunoSEQ multiplex PCR assay. TCRdb re-hosts the immuneACCESS table, in-frame sequences only. Its copies lack some clones; in the studies checked, an unresolved V gene accounts for under half of them, and the cause for the rest is not known. Within this sample are millions of clones, with just over 90% of them counted one time only. Under 2% of the sample lies in the top ten. Sequencing was carried out using naive CD8+ T cells from PBMCs. The cell subset or site label of this sample denotes: CD45RA+CCR7+. These receptor sequences come from a man between 18 and 35 years old in good health. Some clones in this sample may be carry-over from other donors' samples.

Points on this clone: One end of the junction fails to match germline, which may point to a read error. This sequence joins TRBV19 and TRBJ2-1, with 8 bases lining up with TRBD2. Germline V gene lookup returns CDR1 LNHDA and CDR2 SQIVND (reference sequence). The CDR3 is 15 amino acids. CDR3 nucleotide sequence: TGTGCCAGTAGCATAGCGGGATTCTCCTACAATGAGCAGTTCTTC. This encodes CASSIAGFSYNEQFF.

The chain uses TRBV11-2 and TRBJ2-7, with D unresolved. From germline, CDR1 is SGHAT and CDR2 FQNNGV. Trimming pared 3 bases from V and 3 bases from J, leaving 12 bases between. The CDR3 sequence is 14 residues long. CDR3 in DNA: TGTGCCAGCAGCTTGCAGTTGGCGGACTACGAGCAGTACTTC. It encodes CASSLQLADYEQYF.

The rearrangement uses TRBV19 and TRBJ2-7; 7 positions match TRBD2. This CDR3 spans 15 amino acids. The germline V gene has CDR1 LNHDA and CDR2 SQIVND (reference sequence). The junction had 11 bases not matched to a gene; V was cut back by 5 bases and J by 4 bases. CDR3 nucleotide sequence: TGTGCCAGTAGTCTCCGGGGTAGCGGGCTGTACGAGCAGTACTTC. Its protein product is CASSLRGSGLYEQYF. Using reference TRBV19 and TRBJ2-7 for the parts outside the CDR3, the full variable domain is DGGITQSPKYLFRKEGQNVTLSCEQNLNHDAMYWYRQDPGQGLRLIYYSQIVNDFQKGDIAEGYSVSREKKESFPLTVTSAQKNPTAFYLCASSLRGSGLYEQYFGPGTRLTVT.

The V call is TRBV11-2, the J call TRBJ1-2, with D maybe TRBD1 (5 bases). The CDR3 length is 16 residues. Germline V gene data show CDR1 as SGHAT and CDR2 as FQNNGV. Trimming shortened V by 5 bases and J by 3 bases, and 19 bases separated the two germline ends. The CDR3 reads CASSPPRAGWDYGYTF. CDR3 nucleotides: TGTGCCAGCAGCCCCCCTAGGGCAGGGTGGGACTATGGCTACACCTTC.

The rearrangement links TRBV9 to TRBJ2-1; maybe TRBD1 (6 bases). This CDR3 is built from 13 residues. V was shortened by 4 bases and J by 5 bases, with 10 bases between the two germline ends. CDR1 SGDLS and CDR2 YYNGEE come from the germline V gene. CDR3: CASSSGQHNEQFF. The CDR3 DNA is TGTGCCAGCAGCTCCGGACAGCACAATGAGCAGTTCTTC.

The V call is TRBV29-1, the J call TRBJ1-2; possibly TRBD1 for D (5 bases). CDR3 length: 14 amino acids. Looked up from germline, CDR1 is SQVTM and CDR2 is ANQGSEA. The germline V and J ends were trimmed by 1 base and 4 bases, with 13 bases remaining between them. The CDR3: CSVEGGAAGYGYTF. CDR3 sequence (DNA): TGCAGCGTTGAAGGAGGGGCGGCAGGCTATGGCTACACCTTC.

This chain connects TRBV6-5 to TRBJ2-3, with a possible D match to TRBD2 (5 bases). The CDR3 spans 15 residues. Per germline, CDR1 MNHEY and CDR2 SVGAGI. V was clipped by 6 bases and J by 2 bases, with 15 bases between them. CDR3 nucleotide sequence: TGTGCCAGCAGCCCGCCGGGATCGTACACAGATACGCAGTATTTT. Its protein product is CASSPPGSYTDTQYF.

The chain joins TRBV6-1 to TRBJ2-5; D ambiguous. V was shortened by 0 bases and J by 4 bases, with 15 bases between the two germline ends. This CDR3 contains 16 residues. CDR1 is MNHNS and CDR2 is SASEGT in the germline V gene. DNA for the CDR3: TGTGCCAGCAGTGAAGCACGCGGATACTCCCCAGAGACCCAGTACTTC. Amino acids: CASSEARGYSPETQYF.

This clone has just one count. This chain joins TRBV28 and TRBJ2-2; a weak D match, TRBD1 (5 bases). Trimming pared 6 bases from V and 5 bases from J, leaving 22 bases between. The CDR3 length is 17 residues. The germline V gene encodes CDR1 MDHEN and CDR2 SYDVKM. The CDR3 nucleotides are TGTGCCAGCAGCGTAGGGGTCCCTAGGGTCCGAACCGGGGAGCTGTTTTTT. Its protein product is CASSVGVPRVRTGELFF.

This clone has just one count. This chain joins TRBV5-8 and TRBJ2-6; maybe TRBD1 (6 bases). CDR3 length: 16 amino acids. Per the germline V gene, CDR1 is SGHTS and CDR2 is YDEGEE. Trimming pared 4 bases from V and 0 bases from J, leaving 11 bases between. In DNA, the CDR3 is TGTGCCAGCAGCGGGCGGACAGCCTCTGGGGCCAACGTCCTGACTTTC. This translates into CASSGRTASGANVLTF. The whole variable domain, filled in from reference TRBV5-8 and TRBJ2-6, reads EAGVTQSPTHLIKTRGQQATLRCSPISGHTSVYWYQQALGLGLQFLLWYDEGEERNRGNFPPRFSGRQFPNYSSELNVNALELEDSALYLCASSGRTASGANVLTFGAGSRLTVL.

The gene calls are TRBV9 and TRBJ2-7; 9 bases fit TRBD1. J lost 3 bases, V lost 3 bases, and 13 bases had no gene match. CDR1 is SGDLS and CDR2 is YYNGEE in the germline V gene. This CDR3 contains 17 residues. The DNA of the CDR3 is TGTGCCAGCAGCGAGCAAGCGGACAGGGGATCGGGCTACGAGCAGTACTTC. It yields the protein CASSEQADRGSGYEQYF.

The rearrangement uses TRBV7-2 and TRBJ2-2; 12 bases fit TRBD2. The CDR3 spans 17 residues. The germline CDR1 and CDR2 sequences are SGHTA and FQGNSA. J was trimmed by 2 bases and V by 6 bases; bases with no gene match: 7. The CDR3 region has the DNA TGTGCCAGCAGTTTCGGACTAGCGGGACCTAACACCGGGGAGCTGTTTTTT. The encoded protein is CASSFGLAGPNTGELFF.

V usage is TRBV9 and J usage is TRBJ2-2; 7 bases line up with TRBD1. The CDR3 is 14 residues long. CDR1 is SGDLS and CDR2 is YYNGEE in the germline V gene. Trimming cost V 1 base and J 7 bases; bases outside gene matches: 4. In DNA form, the CDR3 reads TGTGCCAGCAGCGTACGGACAGGTGACGGGGAGCTGTTTTTT. It yields the protein CASSVRTGDGELFF.

J is TRBJ1-1 and V is TRBV29-1; D gene uncertain. Between the trimmed V and J ends, which lost 1 base and 5 bases, there was a span of 14 bases. The germline V gene encodes CDR1 SQVTM and CDR2 ANQGSEA. The CDR3 is made up of 14 amino acids. CDR3 DNA sequence: TGCAGCGTTGAAGGTAAGGAGGTGAGGACTGAAGCTTTCTTT. This gives the protein CSVEGKEVRTEAFF.

The chain uses TRBV15 and TRBJ2-7; D is undetermined. Germline V lookup: CDR1 LNHNV, CDR2 YYDKDF (reference sequence). This CDR3 region has 14 residues. V was pared by 3 bases and J by 0 bases, with 9 bases between. CDR3 protein: CATSSHWSSYEQYF. CDR3 DNA: TGTGCCACCAGCAGCCACTGGAGCTCCTACGAGCAGTACTTC.

The chain recombines TRBV15 with TRBJ1-1; TRBD1 matches 7 bases. Unmatched junction bases numbered 10, after V lost 3 bases and J lost 3 bases. Germline values: CDR1 LNHNV, CDR2 YYDKDF (reference sequence). This CDR3 has 16 amino acids. CDR3 in amino acids: CATSRGPEGAHTEAFF. The CDR3, as DNA: TGTGCCACCAGCAGGGGGCCCGAGGGGGCGCACACTGAAGCTTTCTTT.

The V and J genes are TRBV6-1 and TRBJ2-5; 7 bases map to TRBD1. Germline V gene data show CDR1 as MNHNS and CDR2 as SASEGT. This CDR3 region has 16 residues. With 4 bases clipped from V and 1 base from J, the junction kept 9 bases outside the gene matches. For the CDR3, the DNA is TGTGCCAGCAGTGCACAGGGGTATGCCCCCCAAGAGACCCAGTACTTC. Translated: CASSAQGYAPQETQYF.

J is TRBJ2-5 and V is TRBV2, with 7 positions matching TRBD1. The germline V gene encodes CDR1 SNHLY and CDR2 FYNNEI. The trim removed 6 bases at V and 2 bases at J, leaving 12 bases unmatched. CDR3 size: 16 residues. Written as DNA, the CDR3 is TGTGCCAGCAGCGGATTAGTGACAGGGTTACAAGAGACCCAGTACTTC. Translation: CASSGLVTGLQETQYF.

This clone occurred once. V and J are TRBV27 and TRBJ2-2; 13 bases line up with TRBD2. The V gene's germline CDR1 is MNHEY and CDR2 SMNVEV (reference sequence). The ends lost 5 bases at V and 6 bases at J; junction bases unmatched: 6. The length of the CDR3 is 16 residues. CDR3 in amino acids: CASSPGLAGVAGELFF. The CDR3 DNA sequence: TGTGCCAGCAGTCCCGGACTAGCGGGAGTGGCCGGGGAGCTGTTTTTT.

The J gene is TRBJ1-2, the V gene TRBV4-1, with 7 bases lining up with TRBD1. The length of the CDR3 is 14 residues. Unmatched junction bases numbered 2, after V lost 0 bases and J lost 4 bases. Per the germline V gene, CDR1 is MGHRA and CDR2 is YSYEKL. The CDR3, as DNA: TGCGCCAGCAGCCAAGACAGGGGGATCTATGGCTACACCTTC. Amino acid sequence: CASSQDRGIYGYTF.

The V call is TRBV19, the J call TRBJ1-2; tentatively, D is TRBD1 (5 bases). V dropped 5 bases and J dropped 0 bases, with 13 bases sitting between them. Germline V gene lookup returns CDR1 LNHDA and CDR2 SQIVND (reference sequence). The CDR3 is 15 residues long. The CDR3 DNA sequence: TGTGCCAGTAGTCTACTTAGGGGTCCTAACTATGGCTACACCTTC. As protein: CASSLLRGPNYGYTF.

This clone was found a few times. This chain uses TRBV27 with TRBJ1-5; a possible D gene is TRBD1 (6 bases). The germline gives CDR1 MNHEY, CDR2 SMNVEV (reference sequence). The CDR3 has 15 amino acids. The V gene lost 6 bases and the J gene lost 5 bases, with 17 bases spanning the gap. Here the CDR3 reads CASSRYGTHDQPQHF. The DNA of the CDR3 is TGTGCCAGCAGCCGATACGGGACACATGATCAGCCCCAGCATTTT.

The rearrangement joins TRBV27 to TRBJ1-5, with D perhaps TRBD1 (6 bases). V was trimmed by 5 bases and J by 6 bases, leaving 14 bases between them. This CDR3 comprises 14 residues. The germline V gene has CDR1 MNHEY and CDR2 SMNVEV (reference sequence). The chain's CDR3 is CASSPALGGQPQHF. The CDR3, as DNA: TGTGCCAGCAGTCCCGCCCTAGGGGGTCAGCCCCAGCATTTT.

In regard to this clone: Different DNA sequences within this sample yield the same CDR3. The rearrangement uses TRBV28 and TRBJ1-1; D is ambiguous. The CDR3 contains 15 residues. Trimming cost V 1 base and J 0 bases, with 9 bases left between them. Germline V gene sequence: CDR1 MDHEN, CDR2 SYDVKM. The CDR3 here is CASSLYPGLNTEAFF. In DNA form, the CDR3 reads TGTGCCAGCAGTTTATATCCAGGATTGAACACTGAAGCTTTCTTT.

The chain carries TRBV19 and TRBJ1-2; D perhaps matches TRBD1 (5 bases). The CDR3 length is 13 residues. The germline V gene has CDR1 LNHDA and CDR2 SQIVND (reference sequence). With 6 bases removed from V and 6 bases from J, the gap between germline ends came to 14 bases. The CDR3 nucleotides read TGTGCCAGTAGCACCTCAGGGATCCATGGCTACACCTTC. This encodes CASSTSGIHGYTF.

Only a few counts were recorded for this clone. V gene TRBV9 combines with J gene TRBJ2-2; D not resolved. V was pared by 0 bases and J by 0 bases, with 12 bases between. Germline CDR1 SGDLS, CDR2 YYNGEE. This CDR3 contains 17 residues. CDR3: CASSVDWRNSNTGELFF. The CDR3 DNA reads TGTGCCAGCAGCGTAGATTGGCGGAACTCGAACACCGGGGAGCTGTTTTTT.

The chain joins TRBV30 to TRBJ1-5; D is unclear. Germline CDR1 is GTSNPN and CDR2 is SVGIG (reference sequence). The CDR3 has 16 residues. V gave up 4 bases and J gave up 5 bases, with 21 bases separating them. The DNA of the CDR3 is TGTGCCTGGACTACCCCGTTGTGGACTGGCGATCAGCCCCAGCATTTT. Its protein product is CAWTTPLWTGDQPQHF.

V gene TRBV4-3 combines with J gene TRBJ2-1; no firm D call. Germline V lookup: CDR1 LGHNA, CDR2 YSLEER. The CDR3 runs 15 residues. Trimming removed 3 bases at V and 4 bases at J, with 13 bases between. In DNA form, the CDR3 reads TGCGCCAGCAGCCACTCAATATCGGATTACAATGAGCAGTTCTTC. Amino acid sequence: CASSHSISDYNEQFF.

The chain is built from TRBV19 and TRBJ1-5; no firm D call. This CDR3 is built from 17 residues. V gave up 0 bases and J gave up 4 bases, with 16 bases separating them. Per the germline V gene, CDR1 is LNHDA and CDR2 is SQIVND (reference sequence). CDR3 DNA sequence: TGTGCCAGTAGTATAGATCGGGTCGTGACGGGGAATCAGCCCCAGCATTTT. Encoded protein: CASSIDRVVTGNQPQHF.

The chain couples TRBV27 to TRBJ2-5, with D possibly TRBD1 on 5 matching bases. V was shortened by 6 bases and J by 5 bases, with 16 bases between the two germline ends. The germline CDR1 and CDR2 sequences are MNHEY and SMNVEV (reference sequence). This CDR3 comprises 14 residues. CDR3 residues: CASRVPGMLETQYF. The CDR3 DNA follows: TGTGCCAGCAGGGTCCCAGGGATGCTTGAGACCCAGTACTTC.

Comments on this clone: At one boundary the junction diverges from the germline segment, which might be a read error. V usage is TRBV6-6 and J usage is TRBJ1-2; D is uncertain. CDR3 size: 13 residues. Per germline, CDR1 MNHNY and CDR2 SVGAGI (reference sequence). The CDR3 spells CASSYSLASRASF. The CDR3 coding sequence is TGTGCCAGCAGTTACTCGCTAGCTTCTCGCGCATCCTTC.

Concerning this clone itself: Additional DNA sequences in this sample encode the identical CDR3. The chain joins TRBV6-5 to TRBJ2-1; 9 nucleotides line up with TRBD1. The germline gives CDR1 MNHEY, CDR2 SVGAGI. The CDR3 consists of 15 residues. The J segment lost 3 bases and the V segment lost 2 bases, leaving 2 bases of the junction unmatched. This CDR3 reads CASSYGTGSYNEQFF. The DNA of the CDR3 is TGTGCCAGCAGTTACGGGACAGGGAGCTACAATGAGCAGTTCTTC.